Detailed here is one T cell receptor (beta chain). The antigen is not known. Method: immunoSEQ multiplex PCR; TCRdb's copy keeps in-frame clones and lacks some. The data show around 1,500 clones, under 30% seen once. This sample was included in a study of T cells in localized non-small cell lung cancer. Notes on the study in general: Elevated circulating T cell density in blood was associated with longer overall survival.

The V end lost 5 bases, the J end lost 6 bases, and 19 bases lay between the germline ends. In germline, CDR1 is LNHDA, CDR2 SQIVND (reference sequence). CDR3 length equals 15 residues. The chain carries TRBV19 and TRBJ1-1; maybe TRBD1 (6 bases). The TCR sequence derives from a male donor aged 60 or over with stage II lung adenocarcinoma. This specimen was normal lung tissue next to the tumor, taken before any cancer treatment. CDR3 DNA sequence: TGTGCCAGTAGTGGGAGACGGGGGGCACGTCCTGAAGCTTTCTTT. Protein product: CASSGRRGARPEAFF. Together with reference TRBV19 and TRBJ1-1, the CDR3 gives the full variable domain: DGGITQSPKYLFRKEGQNVTLSCEQNLNHDAMYWYRQDPGQGLRLIYYSQIVNDFQKGDIAEGYSVSREKKESFPLTVTSAQKNPTAFYLCASSGRRGARPEAFFGQGTRLTVV.